Listed below are T cell receptor beta chains from one sample, sequenced in a study of CD8+ T cells in alopecia areata. Here immunoSEQ multiplex PCR was the method, and the copy in TCRdb shows in-frame clones only, minus some. The sample includes 170,000 or so clones, just under 60% of them seen just once. The sample here was CD4+ T cells sorted from blood, taken at week 0. The receptors here all came from a human donor with alopecia areata. Both conserved end residues are part of each CDR3. Each record gives: clone size, D gene, V gene, J gene, CDR3 DNA, CDR3 protein. D genes are given only for firm matches. Clone sizes are given selectively: once, few, many, or a class where the clone is expanded.

NA	NA	TRBV15	TRBJ1-2	TGTGCCACGTCCACGTCAGGGGCTTACTATGGCTACACCTTC	CATSTSGAYYGYTF
NA	NA	TRBV5-1	TRBJ2-2	TGCGCCAGCTCGCCAGGGGCGGTATCTAACACCGGGGAGCTGTTTTTT	CASSPGAVSNTGELFF
few	TRBD1	TRBV11-2	TRBJ1-2	TGTGCCAGCAGCTTAAGCCGGGACAGAGGAGGCTACACCTTC	CASSLSRDRGGYTF
few	NA	TRBV29-1	TRBJ2-5	TGCAGCGTTGAGGTCCTGAGGGGCGGGGAGACCCAGTACTTC	CSVEVLRGGETQYF
few	NA	TRBV9	TRBJ1-6	TGTGCCAGCAGCGTAGGGGACCGCTTCTCCAATTCACCCCTCCACTTT	CASSVGDRFSNSPLHF
once	NA	TRBV6-5	TRBJ2-7	TGTGCCAGCAGTTACGACGGGGACACCTCCTACGAGCAGTACTTC	CASSYDGDTSYEQYF
NA	NA	TRBV6-1	TRBJ1-2	TGTGCCAGCAGTGTTTTGGGAGGAGATGATGGCTACACCTTC	CASSVLGGDDGYTF
NA	TRBD2	TRBV11-1	TRBJ2-2	TGTGCCAGCAGCTTAGAAGCGGGGCCGAACACCGGGGAGCTGTTTTTT	CASSLEAGPNTGELFF
NA	NA	TRBV29-1	TRBJ1-5	TGCAGCGTTGGGGCAGGCAATCAGCCCCAGCATTTT	CSVGAGNQPQHF
NA	NA	TRBV7-9	TRBJ1-1	TGTGCCAGCAGCTTTGAGAGGAACACTGAAGCTTTCTTT	CASSFERNTEAFF
NA	NA	TRBV2	TRBJ2-7	TGTGCCAGCAGTGAAGCGTGGTCAGGTAGCGAGCAGTACTTC	CASSEAWSGSEQYF
NA	NA	TRBV20-1	TRBJ1-1	TGCAGTGCTGGACGGCGGTTTGAAGCTTTCTTT	CSAGRRFEAFF
NA	NA	TRBV30	TRBJ2-7	TGTGCCTGGAGTATATTAGGCCCTACTAGCTACGAGCAGTACTTC	CAWSILGPTSYEQYF
NA	NA	TRBV5-1	TRBJ1-2	TGCGCCAGCAGCTTGGGACACAACTATGGCTACACCTTC	CASSLGHNYGYTF
NA	TRBD1	TRBV6-5	TRBJ2-7	TGTGCCAGCAGCTCCGGGACAGGGACCTACGAGCAGTACTTC	CASSSGTGTYEQYF
NA	NA	TRBV2	TRBJ1-4	TGTGCCAGCAGTGAACTTGGACAAACGAGTGAAAAACTGTTTTTT	CASSELGQTSEKLFF
NA	TRBD1	TRBV27	TRBJ1-2	TGTGCCAGCAGTTGGGGACAGGGTTTTTATGGCTACACCTTC	CASSWGQGFYGYTF
NA	NA	TRBV11-2	TRBJ1-2	TGTGCCAGCAGCTTAGGAAGGGCCGGGAGCTATGGCTACACCTTC	CASSLGRAGSYGYTF
NA	TRBD2	TRBV15	TRBJ2-2	TGTGCCACCAGCAGATCGTCCTTAGCGGGGAACACCGGGGAGCTGTTTTTT	CATSRSSLAGNTGELFF
NA	NA	TRBV15	TRBJ2-1	TGTGCCACCAGCAGCAGGGTCGCTCGTAATGAGCAGTTCTTC	CATSSRVARNEQFF
NA	NA	TRBV19	TRBJ2-6	TGTGCCAGTAGTGAAGGGAGAACGGGGGCCTCTGGGGCCAACGTCCTGACTTTC	CASSEGRTGASGANVLTF
NA	TRBD1	TRBV5-1	TRBJ1-2	TGCGCCAGCAGCAAGGGACAGGGGGCGTCTGATGGCTACACCTTC	CASSKGQGASDGYTF
few	NA	TRBV5-1	TRBJ2-6	TGCGCCAGCAGCTGGAGCGCAACTGGGGCCAACGTCCTGACTTTC	CASSWSATGANVLTF
few	NA	TRBV2	TRBJ1-5	TGTGCCAGCAGTTCGGACTCTATGGGGGCTCAGCCCCAGCATTTT	CASSSDSMGAQPQHF
NA	NA	TRBV6-5	TRBJ2-6	TGTGCCAGCAGGGAAAATGGGGCCAACGTCCTGACTTTC	CASRENGANVLTF
once	NA	TRBV27	TRBJ2-1	TGTGCCAGCAGTTACCGGACCGACTCCCGAGGAAGGTATGAGCAGTTCTTC	CASSYRTDSRGRYEQFF
NA	TRBD1	TRBV27	TRBJ1-4	TGTGCCAGCAGTTTCTCGGACAGGGTTAATGAAAAACTGTTTTTT	CASSFSDRVNEKLFF